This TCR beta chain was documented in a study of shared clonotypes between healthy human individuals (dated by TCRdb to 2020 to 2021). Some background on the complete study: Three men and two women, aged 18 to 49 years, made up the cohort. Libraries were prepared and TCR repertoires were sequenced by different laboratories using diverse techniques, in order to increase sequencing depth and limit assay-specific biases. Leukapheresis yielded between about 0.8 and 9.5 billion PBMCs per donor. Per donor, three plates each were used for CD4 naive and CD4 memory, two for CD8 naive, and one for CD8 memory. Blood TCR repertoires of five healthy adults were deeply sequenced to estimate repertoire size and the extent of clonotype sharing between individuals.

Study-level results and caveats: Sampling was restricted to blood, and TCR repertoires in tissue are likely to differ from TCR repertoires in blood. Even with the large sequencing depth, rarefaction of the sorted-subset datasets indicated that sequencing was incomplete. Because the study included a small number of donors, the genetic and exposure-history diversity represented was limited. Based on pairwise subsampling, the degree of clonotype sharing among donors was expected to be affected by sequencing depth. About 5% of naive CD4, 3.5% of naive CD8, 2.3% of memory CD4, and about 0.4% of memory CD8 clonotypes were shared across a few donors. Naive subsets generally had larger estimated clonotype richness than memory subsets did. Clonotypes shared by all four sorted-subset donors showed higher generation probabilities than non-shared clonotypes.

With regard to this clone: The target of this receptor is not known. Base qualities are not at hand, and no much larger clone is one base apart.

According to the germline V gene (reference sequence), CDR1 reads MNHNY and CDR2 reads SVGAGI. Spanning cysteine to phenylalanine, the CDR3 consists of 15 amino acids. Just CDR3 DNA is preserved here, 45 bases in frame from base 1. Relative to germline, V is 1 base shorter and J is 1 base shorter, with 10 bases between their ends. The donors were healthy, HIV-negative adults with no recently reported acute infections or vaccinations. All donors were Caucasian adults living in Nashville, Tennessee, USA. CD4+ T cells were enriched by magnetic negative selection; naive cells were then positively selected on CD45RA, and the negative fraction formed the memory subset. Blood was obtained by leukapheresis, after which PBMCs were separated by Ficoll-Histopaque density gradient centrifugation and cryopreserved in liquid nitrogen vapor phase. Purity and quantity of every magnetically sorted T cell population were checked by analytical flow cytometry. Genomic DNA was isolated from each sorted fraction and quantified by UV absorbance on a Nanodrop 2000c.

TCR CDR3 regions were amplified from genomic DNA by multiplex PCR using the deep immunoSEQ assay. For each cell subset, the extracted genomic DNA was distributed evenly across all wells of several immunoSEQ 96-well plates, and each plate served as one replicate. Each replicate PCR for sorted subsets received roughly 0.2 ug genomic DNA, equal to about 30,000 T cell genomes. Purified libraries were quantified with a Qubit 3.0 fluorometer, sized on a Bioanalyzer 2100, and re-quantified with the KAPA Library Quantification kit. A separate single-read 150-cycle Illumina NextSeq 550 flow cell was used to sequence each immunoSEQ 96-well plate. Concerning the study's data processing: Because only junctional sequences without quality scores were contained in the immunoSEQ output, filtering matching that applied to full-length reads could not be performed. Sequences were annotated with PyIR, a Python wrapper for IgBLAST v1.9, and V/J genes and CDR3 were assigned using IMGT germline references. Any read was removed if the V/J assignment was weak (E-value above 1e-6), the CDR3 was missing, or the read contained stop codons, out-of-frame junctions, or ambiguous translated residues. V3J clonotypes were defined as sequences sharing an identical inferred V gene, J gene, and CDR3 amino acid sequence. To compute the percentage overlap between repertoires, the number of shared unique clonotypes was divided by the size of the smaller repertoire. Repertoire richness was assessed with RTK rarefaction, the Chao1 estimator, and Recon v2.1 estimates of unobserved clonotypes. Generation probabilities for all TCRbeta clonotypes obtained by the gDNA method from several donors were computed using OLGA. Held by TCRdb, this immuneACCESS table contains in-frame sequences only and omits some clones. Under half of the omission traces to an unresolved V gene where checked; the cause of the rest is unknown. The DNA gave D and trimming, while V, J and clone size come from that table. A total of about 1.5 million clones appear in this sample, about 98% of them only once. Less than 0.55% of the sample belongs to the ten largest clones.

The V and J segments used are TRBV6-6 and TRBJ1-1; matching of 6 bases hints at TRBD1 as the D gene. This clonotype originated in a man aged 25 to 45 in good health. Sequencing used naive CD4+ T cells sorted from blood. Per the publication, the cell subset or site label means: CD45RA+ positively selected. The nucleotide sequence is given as TGTGCCAGCAGTTACTTTGGGACACCGAACACTGAAGCTTTCTTT. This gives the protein CASSYFGTPNTEAFF.